Following are 2 T cell receptor beta chains from one sample sequenced in a study of Graves' ophthalmopathy and Graves' hyperthyroidism. RNA served as the template for amplifying TCR beta CDR3 regions. An opening RT-PCR round employed HTBI primers and preceded a second-round multiplex PCR. Each CDR3 protein is one row after TCRdb ran MiXCR on the multiplex PCR reads. The table lists approximately 410,000 distinct CDR3 sequences, about 16% of them singletons, with 5.5% to 8% in the top ten. Sequencing was performed on peripheral blood. These receptor sequences come from a woman aged 18-29 years with stable Graves' hyperthyroidism.

This clonotype was counted ten times or more. The chain uses TRBV12-3 or TRBV12-4 and TRBJ1-3, with D possibly TRBD1 on 5 matching bases. V dropped 5 bases and J dropped 3 bases, with 17 bases sitting between them. This CDR3 region has 16 residues. The CDR3 region has the DNA TGTGCCAGCAGTGCCGGGACCGTTTTATTTGGAAACACCATATATTTT. This codes for CASSAGTVLFGNTIYF.

This clonotype was observed at least ten times. V usage is TRBV29-1 and J usage is TRBJ1-1; D unclear. The CDR3 runs 11 residues. V was trimmed by 0 bases and J by 11 bases, leaving 10 bases between them. Germline loops: CDR1 SQVTM, CDR2 ANQGSEA. CDR3 amino acids: CSVEEWQVAFF. In nucleotides, the CDR3 is TGCAGCGTTGAAGAGTGGCAGGTTGCTTTCTTT.